This T cell receptor beta chain is from a study of CD8 T cells in Susac syndrome. This CDR3 region has 16 residues. V was clipped by 5 bases and J by 0 bases; unmatched bases: 3. In germline, CDR1 is SEHNR, CDR2 FQNEAQ (reference sequence). After extraction with the RNeasy kit, about 0.45 to 1 ug of the RNA was reverse transcribed using random hexamers. TCRdb ran MiXCR on the immunoSEQ multiplex PCR reads and lists one entry per CDR3 protein. The data hold around 160,000 distinct CDR3 sequences, with about 94% observed a single time. The sequencing input was CD4+ T cells from PBMCs. The genes are TRBV7-9 and TRBJ2-3, with 12 bases matching TRBD2. The clonotype originates from a human donor in good health. CDR3 in DNA: TGTGCCAGCAGCACCGGACTAGCGGGGAGCACAGATACGCAGTATTTT. Translated: CASSTGLAGSTDTQYF.